This TCR beta chain was sequenced during a study of human T cells and chemical hapten exposure. Background on the study: The sensitizer, 2% DPC, was used on around 2 cm by around 2 cm of upper inner arm skin.

This CDR3 has 14 amino acids. Trimming removed 8 bases from V and 1 base from J, with 11 bases in between. Germline CDR1 SNHLY, CDR2 FYNNEI. At least ten counts were recorded for this clonotype. Its cognate antigen is unknown. Findings and caveats of the study: Significantly more large CDR3 similarity clusters arose among expanded TCRs than among controls.

Sample time point: patch test 1, 2 weeks after DPC sensitization. Stated treatment: therapeutic diphenylcyclopropenone sensitization with weekly scalp DPC. Total RNA was isolated from whole blood that had not been fractionated. The study's library attached unique molecular identifiers to single cDNA molecules. TCRdb re-called the RACE reads with MiXCR, one entry per CDR3 protein. There are fewer than 60,000 distinct CDR3 sequences in the sample; approximately 9.1% occur only once, and around 4.5% lies in the top ten. V and J are TRBV2 and TRBJ2-2, with D perhaps being TRBD1 or TRBD2 (7 bases each). This TCR came from a woman in her fifties or sixties with alopecia areata. Some clones in this sample may be carry-over from other donors' samples. The starting material was whole blood, obtained in connection with sensitization to the hapten diphenylcyclopropenone (DPC). CDR3 sequence: CASGRDRNTGELFF. The CDR3 DNA follows: TGTGCCAGCGGGAGGGACAGGAACACCGGGGAGCTGTTTTTT.